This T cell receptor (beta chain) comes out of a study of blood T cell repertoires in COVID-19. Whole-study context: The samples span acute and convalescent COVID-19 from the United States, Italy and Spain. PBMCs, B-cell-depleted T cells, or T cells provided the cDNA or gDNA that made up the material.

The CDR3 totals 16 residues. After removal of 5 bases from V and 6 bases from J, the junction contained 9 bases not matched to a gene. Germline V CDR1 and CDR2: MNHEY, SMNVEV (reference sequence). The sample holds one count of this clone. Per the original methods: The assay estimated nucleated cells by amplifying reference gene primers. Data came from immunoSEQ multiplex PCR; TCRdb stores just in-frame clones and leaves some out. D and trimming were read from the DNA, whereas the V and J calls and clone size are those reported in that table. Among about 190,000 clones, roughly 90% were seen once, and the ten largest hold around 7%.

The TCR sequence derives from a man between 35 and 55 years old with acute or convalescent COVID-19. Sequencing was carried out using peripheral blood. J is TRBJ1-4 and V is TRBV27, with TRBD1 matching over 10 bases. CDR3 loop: CASSPGQGGKYEKLFF. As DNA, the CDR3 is TGTGCCAGCAGTCCCGGACAGGGGGGAAAGTATGAAAAACTGTTTTTT.